This T cell receptor (beta chain) was retrieved from a study of T-cell reconstitution after alpha-beta-depleted transplantation in children. The CDR3 runs to 11 residues. Germline lookup yields CDR1 ENHRY and CDR2 SYGVKD. The V end was cut by 8 bases, the J end by 2 bases, with 6 bases between. Unique molecular identifiers were incorporated into the prepared TCRbeta library. A single record per CDR3 protein comes from TCRdb applying MiXCR to the PCR reads. There are about 400,000 distinct CDR3 sequences in the sample; 13% occur only once, and around 4.5% lies in the top ten. This clonotype was counted at least ten times.

This clonotype originated in a human donor who donated a stem cell graft to a child with Fanconi anemia. Sequencing used PBMCs, obtained from the stem cell graft. The V and J genes are TRBV10-3 and TRBJ1-1; unclear D gene. CDR3 nucleotides: TGTGCCATCCGGGAAAACACTGAAGCTTTCTTT. Its protein is CAIRENTEAFF.